A single sample gave rise to the 27 T cell receptor beta chains below, sequenced in a study of T-cell reconstitution after alpha-beta-depleted transplantation in children. Unique molecular identifiers featured in how the TCRbeta library was prepared. TCRdb ran MiXCR on the PCR reads and lists one entry per CDR3 protein. The table includes about 98,000 distinct CDR3 sequences, about 22% detected once. The specimen was PBMCs, collected before TCRalphabeta/CD19-depleted stem cell transplant. The receptors here all came from a boy aged 2 to 9 with acute lymphoblastic leukemia, due to receive a stem cell transplant.

This clonotype came up a few times. The V call is TRBV4-1, the J call TRBJ2-5; D is unresolved. Per the germline V gene, CDR1 is MGHRA and CDR2 is YSYEKL. V dropped 2 bases and J dropped 2 bases, with 12 bases sitting between them. CDR3 size: 15 residues. CDR3 protein: CASSQRVALQETQYF. The CDR3 nucleotides are TGCGCCAGCAGCCAACGGGTGGCACTGCAAGAGACCCAGTACTTC.

The chain has TRBV4-2 and TRBJ2-1; D not resolved. Germline lookup yields CDR1 LGHNA and CDR2 YNFKEQ. Trimming cost V 4 bases and J 9 bases, with 16 bases left between them. This CDR3 is built from 14 residues. The CDR3 protein is CASSPRLLGVEQFF. CDR3 nucleotides: TGTGCCAGCAGCCCCCGGCTCCTCGGAGTTGAGCAGTTCTTC.

This clonotype was seen a single time. The CDR3 DNA reads as TGCAGTGCTAGAGATTTGGTGACCGGGGAGCTGTTTTTT. Protein product: CSARDLVTGELFF. V gene TRBV20-1 combines with J gene TRBJ2-2; D gene unclear. This CDR3 is built from 13 residues. V was cut by 0 bases and J by 5 bases, with 7 bases left in between. The germline CDR1 and CDR2 sequences are DFQATT and SNEGSKA (reference sequence).

This clonotype was seen a handful of times. J is TRBJ2-5 and V is TRBV5-1, with a possible D match to TRBD2 (5 bases). Trimming took 6 bases from V and 1 from J, leaving 16 bases between them. Germline V gives CDR1 SGHRS, CDR2 YFSETQ. The CDR3 runs 15 residues. CDR3 region: CASIRSGGTQETQYF. In DNA, the CDR3 is TGCGCCAGCATTCGGAGCGGAGGTACCCAAGAGACCCAGTACTTC.

This clonotype has ten or more counts. The rearrangement links TRBV6-2 or TRBV6-3 to TRBJ2-6; D is unclear. Germline assignment: CDR1 MNHEY and CDR2 SVGEGT. V lost 2 bases and J lost 0, with 2 bases in between. This CDR3 has 14 amino acids. CDR3 sequence (DNA): TGTGCCAGCAGTTACAACTCTGGGGCCAACGTCCTGACTTTC. It translates to CASSYNSGANVLTF.

The chain links TRBV10-3 to TRBJ2-1; the D is unclear. Trimming shortened V by 10 bases and J by 2 bases, and 15 bases separated the two germline ends. CDR3 length: 14 residues. In germline, CDR1 is ENHRY, CDR2 SYGVKD. CDR3 DNA sequence: TGTGCCAACCGGCCGGACGGCGCCTACAATGAGCAGTTCTTC. Translation: CANRPDGAYNEQFF.

The chain links TRBV20-1 to TRBJ2-7; D ambiguous. Between the trimmed V and J ends, which lost 5 bases and 5 bases, there was a span of 13 bases. The CDR3 spans 12 residues. The V gene's germline CDR1 is DFQATT and CDR2 SNEGSKA (reference sequence). The CDR3 region has the DNA TGCAGTGCTGGTGAAGGGCCGGACGAGCAGTACTTC. This gives the protein CSAGEGPDEQYF.

The CDR3 is CASSRLGGRYEQYF. The CDR3 coding sequence is TGTGCCAGCAGCCGACTAGGGGGCCGCTACGAGCAGTACTTC. This chain joins TRBV28 and TRBJ2-7; D possibly corresponds to TRBD1 (7 bases). Trimming took off 6 bases at V and 3 bases at J, with 15 bases between the two ends. Germline CDR1 MDHEN, CDR2 SYDVKM. The length of the CDR3 is 14 residues.

J is TRBJ2-4 and V is TRBV4-2, with 7 positions matching TRBD2. The CDR3 is 15 amino acids. Trimming cost V 2 bases and J 5 bases; bases outside gene matches: 6. CDR1 and CDR2 from the germline V gene are LGHNA and YNFKEQ. The CDR3 spells CASSQLAEGQNIQYF. The CDR3 nucleotides are TGTGCCAGCAGCCAACTAGCGGAGGGGCAAAACATTCAGTACTTC.

In this sample, this clonotype is medium-sized. This chain joins TRBV27 and TRBJ2-7, with 7 nucleotides matching TRBD1. The V gene end was trimmed by 8 bases and the J gene end by 7 bases; junction bases not matched to a gene: 11. The CDR3 runs to 13 residues. CDR1 and CDR2 from the germline V gene are MNHEY and SMNVEV (reference sequence). The CDR3 region is CASGGQAIREQYF. The CDR3 region has the DNA TGTGCCAGCGGCGGACAGGCGATAAGGGAGCAGTACTTC.

The V call is TRBV4-3, the J call TRBJ2-7, with 11 bases identical to TRBD2. This CDR3 is built from 15 residues. Trimming at V came to 4 bases and at J to 3 bases, leaving 5 bases not matched to a gene. Germline V gene sequence: CDR1 LGHNA, CDR2 YSLEER. The CDR3 protein is CASSPTSGSNYEQYF. As DNA, the CDR3 is TGCGCCAGCAGCCCAACTAGCGGGAGTAACTACGAGCAGTACTTC.

The V and J genes are TRBV28 and TRBJ2-1; D is unresolved. V lost 4 bases and J lost 8, with 6 bases in between. Germline values: CDR1 MDHEN, CDR2 SYDVKM. CDR3 length equals 11 residues. Written as DNA, the CDR3 is TGTGCCAGCAGTTCCCCGGATGAGCAGTTCTTC. Amino acid sequence: CASSSPDEQFF.

The V and J genes are TRBV7-2 and TRBJ2-1; D might be TRBD2 (5 bases). CDR1 is SGHTA, CDR2 FQGNSA, per germline. The CDR3 contains 12 residues. Deletions cut 5 bases from V and 9 bases from J, with 11 bases between. CDR3 bases: TGTGCCAGCAGCCCGTTTGGACTTGAGCAGTTCTTC. Protein: CASSPFGLEQFF.

This clonotype was seen only a few times. The rearrangement links TRBV5-1 to TRBJ2-7; possibly TRBD1 for D (5 bases). The CDR3 is 17 residues long. Trimming took off 3 bases at V and 2 bases at J, with 21 bases between the two ends. Germline V gene sequence: CDR1 SGHRS, CDR2 YFSETQ. The CDR3 reads CASSSPSGAETAYEQYF. DNA of the CDR3: TGCGCCAGCAGCTCCCCAAGTGGGGCGGAGACAGCCTACGAGCAGTACTTC.

This clonotype was recorded a few times. The chain links TRBV4-1 to TRBJ1-4; a possible D gene is TRBD1 (5 bases). V lost 0 bases and J 5 bases, leaving 13 bases between the germline ends. The germline gives CDR1 MGHRA, CDR2 YSYEKL. The CDR3 is 16 amino acids. DNA of the CDR3: TGCGCCAGCAGCCAAGATTCGGGAGGGGAAAATGAAAAACTGTTTTTT. It is translated as CASSQDSGGENEKLFF.

CDR3 amino acids: CASSLGAEQFF. In DNA, the CDR3 is TGTGCCAGCAGCCTGGGGGCTGAGCAGTTCTTC. V gene TRBV7-9 combines with J gene TRBJ2-1; D possibly corresponds to TRBD1 (6 bases). CDR3 length: 11 residues. Germline V gene sequence: CDR1 SEHNR, CDR2 FQNEAQ (reference sequence). V was trimmed by 5 bases and J by 9 bases, leaving 8 bases between them.

A word on this clonotype: Germline and junction disagree at one end, which may indicate a read error. The chain combines TRBV7-2 with TRBJ2-3, with 7 bases fitting TRBD1. Germline V CDR1 and CDR2: SGHTA, FQGNSA. The CDR3 consists of 15 residues. The chain's CDR3 is CACSLGGGSADTQYF. The DNA of the CDR3 is TGTGCCTGCAGCTTAGGGGGCGGAAGTGCAGATACGCAGTATTTT.

This clonotype was found many times. The chain carries TRBV2 and TRBJ2-2; D gene uncertain. The CDR3 loop spans 16 amino acids. Germline V gene data show CDR1 as SNHLY and CDR2 as FYNNEI. V dropped 5 bases and J dropped 3 bases, with 16 bases sitting between them. The CDR3 loop reads CASSPPSKSYTGELFF. CDR3 sequence (DNA): TGTGCCAGCAGTCCCCCTAGTAAAAGTTACACCGGGGAGCTGTTTTTT.

V usage is TRBV6-4 and J usage is TRBJ2-5; D may match TRBD1 or TRBD2 (5 bases each). Germline CDR1 and CDR2: MRHNA and SNTAGT. The germline V and J ends were trimmed by 4 bases and 5 bases, with 11 bases remaining between them. The CDR3 contains 13 residues. The CDR3 loop reads CASSAREGETQYF. CDR3 coding DNA: TGTGCCAGCAGTGCAAGAGAGGGGGAGACCCAGTACTTC.

This clonotype was counted between two and nine times. The rearrangement links TRBV7-7 to TRBJ2-5; D ambiguous. CDR3 length: 14 residues. V was clipped by 4 bases and J by 2 bases, with 11 bases between them. The germline V gene has CDR1 SSHAT and CDR2 FNYEAQ (reference sequence). CDR3 in DNA: TGTGCCAGCAGCTCCGCGACTTCACAAGAGACCCAGTACTTC. Encoded protein: CASSSATSQETQYF.

V and J are TRBV10-3 and TRBJ2-1, with 7 nucleotides matching TRBD1. V dropped 5 bases and J dropped 7; count of bases not matched to a gene: 14. This CDR3 is 16 amino acids long. Germline values: CDR1 ENHRY, CDR2 SYGVKD. The CDR3 DNA reads TGTGCCATCAGTTCCCAGGGACAGTCGGTGGGGAATGAGCAGTTCTTC. As protein: CAISSQGQSVGNEQFF.

This clonotype was counted only a few times. The chain is built from TRBV9 and TRBJ1-2, with 8 positions matching TRBD1. The CDR3 has 14 residues. V was clipped by 2 bases and J by 4 bases; unmatched bases: 4. CDR1 and CDR2 from the germline V gene are SGDLS and YYNGEE. CDR3 sequence (DNA): TGTGCCAGCAGCGTCACAGGGGGTTCCTATGGCTACACCTTC. Its protein product is CASSVTGGSYGYTF.

This clonotype was counted a few times. Here the CDR3 reads CSAKIQGGRGYTF. CDR3 coding DNA: TGCAGTGCTAAAATCCAAGGCGGTCGGGGCTACACCTTC. The V call is TRBV20-1, the J call TRBJ1-2; D gene ambiguous. Germline values: CDR1 DFQATT, CDR2 SNEGSKA (reference sequence). The CDR3 extends over 13 amino acids. V was clipped by 4 bases and J by 8 bases, with 17 bases between them.

As to this clonotype: The germline gene is not matched at one end of the junction; a read error may be the cause. V is TRBV20-1 and J is TRBJ2-7; tentatively, D is TRBD2 (6 bases). From germline, CDR1 is DFQATT and CDR2 SNEGSKA (reference sequence). The CDR3 has 16 amino acids. The CDR3 DNA reads as TGCAGAGCTAGAGATCGAGGGCGGGACCCATTCTACGAGCAGTACTTC. It yields the protein CRARDRGRDPFYEQYF.

In this sample, this clonotype is large (0.1 to 1%). This sequence joins TRBV20-1 and TRBJ2-7, with 7 positions matching TRBD2. The CDR3 is 13 residues long. V gave up 5 bases and J gave up 7 bases; unmatched junction bases: 11. CDR1 is DFQATT and CDR2 is SNEGSKA in the germline V gene (reference sequence). For the CDR3, the DNA is TGCAGTGCTGAGCCGGGAGGAGGACGGGAGCAGTACTTC. Amino acid sequence: CSAEPGGGREQYF.

This clonotype turned up a few times. The chain joins TRBV2 to TRBJ2-5; D is unresolved. The CDR3 runs to 11 residues. Germline-derived CDR1 and CDR2 are SNHLY and FYNNEI. V was clipped by 6 bases and J by 3 bases, with 5 bases between them. The CDR3 loop reads CASREEETQYF. CDR3 nucleotides: TGTGCCAGCAGAGAGGAAGAGACCCAGTACTTC. Full variable domain (outside the CDR3, taken from reference TRBV2 and TRBJ2-5): EPEVTQTPSHQVTQMGQEVILRCVPISNHLYFYWYRQILGQKVEFLVSFYNNEISEKSEIFDDQFSVERPDGSNFTLKIRSTKLEDSAMYFCASREEETQYFGPGTRLLVL.

This clonotype appeared a few times. It may be a read error: a sequence one base away is much more abundant. V gene TRBV27 combines with J gene TRBJ2-3; D unresolved. Looked up from germline, CDR1 is MNHEY and CDR2 is SMNVEV (reference sequence). The CDR3 covers 11 residues. V shed 5 bases and J shed 2 bases, with 2 bases lying between them. The CDR3: CASSPTDTQYF. The CDR3 coding sequence is TGTGCCAGCAGTCCCACAGATACGCAGTATTTT.